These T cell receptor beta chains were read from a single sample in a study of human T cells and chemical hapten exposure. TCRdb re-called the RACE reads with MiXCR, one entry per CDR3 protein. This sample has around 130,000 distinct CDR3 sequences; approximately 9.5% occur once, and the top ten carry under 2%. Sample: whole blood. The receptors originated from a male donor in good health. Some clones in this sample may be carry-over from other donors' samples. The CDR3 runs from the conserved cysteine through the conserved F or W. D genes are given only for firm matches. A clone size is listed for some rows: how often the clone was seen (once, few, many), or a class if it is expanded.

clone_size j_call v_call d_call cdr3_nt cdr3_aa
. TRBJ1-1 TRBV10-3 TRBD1 TGTGCCGTGGCGGTGGACAGGGAGACTGAAGCTTTCTTT CAVAVDRETEAFF
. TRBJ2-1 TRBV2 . TGTGCCAGCAGTGAGGAGTCCTACAATGAGCAGTTCTTC CASSEESYNEQFF
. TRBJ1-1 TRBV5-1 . TGCGCCAGCAGGGCCGGGGAGGGGCACAAGGACACTGAAGCTTTCTTT CASRAGEGHKDTEAFF
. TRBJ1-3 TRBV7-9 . TGTGCCAGCAGCTTAAGGGAACCCAAGGGAAACACCATATATTTT CASSLREPKGNTIYF
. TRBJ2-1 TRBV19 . TGTGCCAGTAGTCTTTCGGGGGTCAGGGACGAGCAGTTCTTC CASSLSGVRDEQFF
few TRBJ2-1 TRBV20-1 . TGCAGTGCTAGAGATGTGGGATTGGGCTATGAGCAGTTCTTC CSARDVGLGYEQFF
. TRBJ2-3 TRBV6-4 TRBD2 TGTGCCAGCTCCTCCGGGACTAAAGTTGCGGATACGCAGTATTTT CASSSGTKVADTQYF
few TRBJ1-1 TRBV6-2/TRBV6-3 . TGTGCCAGCAGTGCCTCCCGAACCTACTGGAGGACAGCTTCTCGTGGGGGATCCACTGAAGCTTTCTTT CASSASRTYWRTASRGGSTEAFF
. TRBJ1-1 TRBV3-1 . TGTGCCAGCAGCCAGCTAAGTGGGGTGGGGGAAGCTTTCTTT CASSQLSGVGEAFF
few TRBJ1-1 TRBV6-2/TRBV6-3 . TGTGCCAGCAGTTACGGGGGTTGGGAGACTGAAGCTTTCTTT CASSYGGWETEAFF
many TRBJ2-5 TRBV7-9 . TGTGCCAGCAGCTTAACCCCAGCGCAAGAGACCCAGTACTTC CASSLTPAQETQYF
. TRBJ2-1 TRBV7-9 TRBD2 TGTGCCAGCAGCTTAGGCCTAGCGGGACTCCTCTACAATGAGCAGTTCTTC CASSLGLAGLLYNEQFF
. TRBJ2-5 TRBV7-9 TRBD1 TGTGCCAGCAGCTTACGGGACAGGGGGACCTACGAGACCCAGTACTTC CASSLRDRGTYETQYF